The rows below give T cell receptor beta chains drawn from one sample of a study of blood T cell repertoires in COVID-19. The table came from immunoSEQ multiplex PCR; TCRdb's copy has only in-frame clones and leaves some out. The repertoire holds roughly 410,000 clones, with approximately 91% as singletons. The sequenced sample was peripheral blood. All receptors come from a middle-aged woman with COVID-19, enrolled during active disease. Both conserved end residues are part of each CDR3. Fields, in order: D gene, clone size, V gene, J gene, CDR3 DNA, CDR3 protein. The D gene is left open where the match is weak. Rows give clone size only sometimes, using once, few, many, or a class for an expanded clone.

TRBD1	-	TRBV6-1	TRBJ2-7	TGTGCCAGCAGTGACCCGGGACAGGGCCGCGAGCAGTACTTC	CASSDPGQGREQYF
-	-	TRBV11-3	TRBJ2-2	TGTGCCAGCAGCTTAGGAGGGGGCACCGGGGAGCTGTTTTTT	CASSLGGGTGELFF
TRBD1	-	TRBV28	TRBJ1-2	TGTGCCAGCAGTCTAGCAGTGGGACAGGCGTTCCACTATGGCTACACCTTC	CASSLAVGQAFHYGYTF
-	once	TRBV6-5	TRBJ1-1	TGTGCCAGCAGTTACTCGACGGGAAACACTGAAGCTTTCTTT	CASSYSTGNTEAFF
-	-	TRBV4-3	TRBJ1-2	TGCGCCAGCAGCCGAACCCCCGGCCATGGAGGCGGCTACACCTTC	CASSRTPGHGGGYTF
TRBD1	-	TRBV6-2/TRBV6-3	TRBJ1-5	TGTGCCAGCAGTTACACCGGGACAGGCGGTAGCAATCAGCCCCAGCATTTT	CASSYTGTGGSNQPQHF
TRBD1	-	TRBV6-5	TRBJ2-5	TGTGCCAGCAGCCCGACAGGGATCCGGCCAGAGACCCAGTACTTC	CASSPTGIRPETQYF
-	-	TRBV29-1	TRBJ2-7	TGCAGCGTTGGGATGACTAGTACCTACGAGCAGTACTTC	CSVGMTSTYEQYF
-	once	TRBV27	TRBJ2-7	TGTGCCAGCAGTTTAAAGTTTGGCGGGGTCAGCTCCTACGAGCAGTACTTC	CASSLKFGGVSSYEQYF
-	-	TRBV6-2/TRBV6-3	TRBJ2-3	TGTGCCAGCAGCCGTCCCAATGCGGGTTCTAGCACAGATACGCAGTATTTT	CASSRPNAGSSTDTQYF
TRBD2	once	TRBV5-1	TRBJ2-7	TGCGCCAGCAGCACCGGGGGGAACTACGAGCAGTACTTC	CASSTGGNYEQYF
-	-	TRBV29-1	TRBJ2-1	TGCAGCGTCCTAGCGCCAGACTACAATGAGCAGTTCTTC	CSVLAPDYNEQFF
-	-	TRBV7-8	TRBJ1-1	TGTGCCAGCAGCTTATTCGGACAGCGCTACGAAGCTTTCTTT	CASSLFGQRYEAFF
-	-	TRBV9	TRBJ2-4	TGTGCCAGCAGCGCGACAGGAGGCAAAAACATTCAGTACTTC	CASSATGGKNIQYF
-	-	TRBV7-3	TRBJ1-1	TGTGCCAGCAGTATACAGGGGAACACTGAAGCTTTCTTT	CASSIQGNTEAFF
TRBD1	-	TRBV12-3/TRBV12-4	TRBJ1-2	TGTGCCAGCAGCTCCGACAGGGCCTATGGCTACACCTTC	CASSSDRAYGYTF
-	-	TRBV11-1	TRBJ1-4	TGTGCCAGCAGCTTTGGGTACAGCCTAAATGAAAAACTGTTTTTT	CASSFGYSLNEKLFF
TRBD1	-	TRBV19	TRBJ1-2	TGTGCCAGTAGTATAGGTGTAAGGGACAGGGGAAACTATGGCTACACCTTC	CASSIGVRDRGNYGYTF
TRBD2	-	TRBV29-1	TRBJ2-4	TGCAGCGGTAGCTTTTGGGGGAGGGAAAACATTCAGTACTTC	CSGSFWGRENIQYF
-	-	TRBV20-1	TRBJ1-2	TGCAGTGCTCCGTCTTATGGCTACACCTTC	CSAPSYGYTF
-	-	TRBV3-1/TRBV3-2	TRBJ1-5	TGTGCCAGCAGCCCTACTTTTGAGCAGCCCCAGCATTTT	CASSPTFEQPQHF
-	-	TRBV2	TRBJ1-4	TGTGCCAGCAGTGAAGTTCGGGGAGCACTTGAAAAACTGTTTTTT	CASSEVRGALEKLFF
-	-	TRBV29-1	TRBJ2-1	TGCAGCGTGGACACCGGATGGGGTGAGCAGTTCTTC	CSVDTGWGEQFF
TRBD1	-	TRBV7-6	TRBJ2-5	TGTGCCAGCAGCTCACCACAGGGGGCCCAAGAGACCCAGTACTTC	CASSSPQGAQETQYF
-	-	TRBV3-1/TRBV3-2	TRBJ1-4	TGTGCCAGCAGCTGGGCCTTCACCCAAGAAAAACTGTTTTTT	CASSWAFTQEKLFF
-	-	TRBV29-1	TRBJ1-1	TGCAGCGTTCCATGGAAGACAGGAGAAGCTTTCTTT	CSVPWKTGEAFF
TRBD1	-	TRBV9	TRBJ1-4	TGTGCCAGCAGCGCCTACGGACAGGGAGAAAAACTGTTTTTT	CASSAYGQGEKLFF
-	-	TRBV6-1	TRBJ1-3	TGTGCCAGCAGTGAATTGGGGCCGACCTCTGGAAACACCATATATTTT	CASSELGPTSGNTIYF
-	-	TRBV12-3/TRBV12-4	TRBJ1-1	TGTGCCAGCAGAGACCAGGGGAACACTGAAGCTTTCTTT	CASRDQGNTEAFF